This is a list of T cell receptor beta chains from one sample in a study of cytomegalovirus exposure and HLA in healthy donors. Sequenced by immunoSEQ multiplex PCR; TCRdb stores in-frame clones only, minus some. The sample holds over 130,000 clones; 65% to 85% are singletons and the top ten take less than 3%. Input material: PBMCs. Receptor source: a male donor in good health and CMV-seronegative. CDR3s include the opening cysteine and the closing phenylalanine or tryptophan.

J gene	V gene	CDR3 protein
TRBJ2-5	TRBV4-3	CASSQDLIGDQETQYF
TRBJ2-5	TRBV7-2	CASSDPELGEGWTQYF
TRBJ2-7	TRBV7-8	CASSATQGAYEQYF
TRBJ2-7	TRBV6-6	CATRRDRGLAYEQYF
TRBJ1-5	TRBV28	CASSFGGGKQPQHF
TRBJ2-5	TRBV19	CASRQGGETQYF
TRBJ1-1	TRBV14	CASRGTTNTEAFF
TRBJ2-7	TRBV6-5	CASSLDRDPSYEQYF
TRBJ2-1	TRBV4-3	CASSRSGAKNEQFF
TRBJ1-6	TRBV4-3	CASSVAPGQHNSPLHF
TRBJ2-1	TRBV2	CASSGRGGRRDEQFF
TRBJ2-1	TRBV5-4	CASSLGAGGFYNEQFF
TRBJ2-7	TRBV5-1	CASSSGQIVYEQYF